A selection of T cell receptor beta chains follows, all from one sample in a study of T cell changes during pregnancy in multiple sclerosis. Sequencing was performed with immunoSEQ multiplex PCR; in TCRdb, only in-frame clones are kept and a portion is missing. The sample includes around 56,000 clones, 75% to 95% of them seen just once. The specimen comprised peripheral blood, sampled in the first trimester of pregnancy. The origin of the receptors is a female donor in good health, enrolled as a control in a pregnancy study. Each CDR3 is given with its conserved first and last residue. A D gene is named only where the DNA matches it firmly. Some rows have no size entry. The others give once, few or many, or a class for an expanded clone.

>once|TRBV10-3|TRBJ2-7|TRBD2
CAISARDYLYEQYF
TGTGCCATCAGTGCTCGGGACTATCTCTACGAGCAGTACTTC
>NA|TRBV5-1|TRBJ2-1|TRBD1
CASRMGTENEQFF
TGCGCCAGCCGCATGGGGACAGAAAATGAGCAGTTCTTC
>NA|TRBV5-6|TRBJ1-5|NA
CASSFSGAGRASQPQHF
TGTGCCAGCAGCTTCTCAGGAGCAGGGAGGGCAAGTCAGCCCCAGCATTTT
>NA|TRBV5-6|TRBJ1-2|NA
CASSLVGGFQALYGYTF
TGTGCCAGCAGCTTGGTGGGTGGGTTCCAGGCCCTCTATGGCTACACCTTC
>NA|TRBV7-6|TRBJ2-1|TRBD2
CASSLAVLAARDEQFF
TGTGCCAGCAGCTTAGCGGTACTAGCGGCGAGGGATGAGCAGTTCTTC
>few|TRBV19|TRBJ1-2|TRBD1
CASTIGPGGVYGYTF
TGTGCCAGTACCATAGGGCCAGGGGGCGTATATGGCTACACCTTC
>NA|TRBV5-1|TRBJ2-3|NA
CASSSEHRNTDTQYF
TGCGCCAGCAGCTCAGAGCACAGAAACACAGATACGCAGTATTTT
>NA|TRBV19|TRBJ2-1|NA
CASWGLRDNYNEQFF
TGTGCCAGTTGGGGCTTACGGGACAACTACAATGAGCAGTTCTTC
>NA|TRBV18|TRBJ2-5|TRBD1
CASSPQQGISETQYF
TGTGCCAGCTCACCCCAACAGGGGATTTCGGAGACCCAGTACTTC
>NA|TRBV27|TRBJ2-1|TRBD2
CASSSSGTSGNGEQFF
TGTGCCAGCAGTTCCTCCGGGACTAGCGGGAACGGTGAGCAGTTCTTC
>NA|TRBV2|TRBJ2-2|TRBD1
CASLDRGYTGELFF
TGTGCCAGCCTTGACAGGGGATACACCGGGGAGCTGTTTTTT